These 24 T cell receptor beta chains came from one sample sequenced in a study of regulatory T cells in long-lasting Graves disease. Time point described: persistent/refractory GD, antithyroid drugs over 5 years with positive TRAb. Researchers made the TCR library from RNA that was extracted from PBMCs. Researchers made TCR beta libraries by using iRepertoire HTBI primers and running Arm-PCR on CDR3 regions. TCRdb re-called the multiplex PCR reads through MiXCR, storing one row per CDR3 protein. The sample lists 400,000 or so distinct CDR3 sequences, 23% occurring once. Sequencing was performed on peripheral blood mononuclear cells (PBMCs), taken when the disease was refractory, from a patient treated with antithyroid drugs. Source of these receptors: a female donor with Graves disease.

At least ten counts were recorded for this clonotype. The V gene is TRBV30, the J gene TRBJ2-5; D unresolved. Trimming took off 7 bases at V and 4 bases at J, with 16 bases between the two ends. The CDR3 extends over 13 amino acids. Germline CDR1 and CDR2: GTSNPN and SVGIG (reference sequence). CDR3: CAFERIARETQYF. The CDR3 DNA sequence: TGTGCCTTTGAAAGGATTGCTCGAGAGACCCAGTACTTC.

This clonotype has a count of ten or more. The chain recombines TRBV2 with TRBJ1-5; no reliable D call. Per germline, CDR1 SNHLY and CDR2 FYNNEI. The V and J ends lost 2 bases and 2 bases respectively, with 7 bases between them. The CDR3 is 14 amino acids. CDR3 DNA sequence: TGTGCCAGCAGTGAATCGAATCGCAATCAGCCCCAGCATTTT. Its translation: CASSESNRNQPQHF.

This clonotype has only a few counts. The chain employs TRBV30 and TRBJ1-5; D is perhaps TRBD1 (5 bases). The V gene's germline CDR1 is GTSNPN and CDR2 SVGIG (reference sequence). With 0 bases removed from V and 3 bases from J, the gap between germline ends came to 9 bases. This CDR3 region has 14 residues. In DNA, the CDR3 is TGTGCCTGGAGTGTAACAGGAGACAATCAGCCCCAGCATTTT. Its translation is CAWSVTGDNQPQHF.

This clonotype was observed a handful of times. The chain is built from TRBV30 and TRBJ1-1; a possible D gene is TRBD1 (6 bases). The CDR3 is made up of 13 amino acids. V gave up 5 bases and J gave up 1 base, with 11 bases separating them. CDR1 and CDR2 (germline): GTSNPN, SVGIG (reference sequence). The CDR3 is CAWGATGNTEAFF. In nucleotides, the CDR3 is TGTGCCTGGGGGGCGACAGGGAACACTGAAGCTTTCTTT.

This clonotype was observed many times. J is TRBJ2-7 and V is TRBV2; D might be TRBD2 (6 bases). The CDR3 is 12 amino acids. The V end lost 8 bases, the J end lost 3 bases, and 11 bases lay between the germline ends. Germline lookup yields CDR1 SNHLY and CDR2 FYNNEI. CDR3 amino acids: CASSGTYYEQYF. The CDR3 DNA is TGTGCCAGCTCCGGGACTTACTACGAGCAGTACTTC.

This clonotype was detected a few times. DNA for the CDR3: TGCGCCAGCAGCTCAGGGTGGGGAGCCTACGAGCAGTACTTC. It codes for CASSSGWGAYEQYF. The genes are TRBV5-1 and TRBJ2-7, with D perhaps being TRBD1 or TRBD2 (5 bases each). V lost 3 bases, J lost 2 bases, and 12 bases lay in between. The CDR3 loop spans 14 amino acids. The V gene's germline CDR1 is SGHRS and CDR2 YFSETQ.

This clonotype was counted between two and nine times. The CDR3 DNA is TGTGCCAGCAGTTACCGGACAGGGGAGGAGGCCCAGTACTTC. This encodes CASSYRTGEEAQYF. The rearrangement links TRBV28 to TRBJ2-5, with 9 positions matching TRBD1. The V gene's germline CDR1 is MDHEN and CDR2 SYDVKM. Trimming cost V 4 bases and J 9 bases; bases outside gene matches: 9. The CDR3 totals 14 residues.

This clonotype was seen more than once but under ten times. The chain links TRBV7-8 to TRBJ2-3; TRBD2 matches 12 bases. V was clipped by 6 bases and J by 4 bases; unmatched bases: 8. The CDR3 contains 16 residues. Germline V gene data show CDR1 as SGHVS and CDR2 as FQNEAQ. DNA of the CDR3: TGTGCCAGCAGGTCTACTAGCGGGAGGAACGCAGATACGCAGTATTTT. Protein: CASRSTSGRNADTQYF.

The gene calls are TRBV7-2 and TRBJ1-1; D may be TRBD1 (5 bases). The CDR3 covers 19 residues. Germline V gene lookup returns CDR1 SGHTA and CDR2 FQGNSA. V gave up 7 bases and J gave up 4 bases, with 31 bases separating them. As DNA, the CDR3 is TGTGCCAGCACCGGTAGGGGAGGTCCAGGTTCGCGCCGGAGCACTGAAGCTTTCTTT. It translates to CASTGRGGPGSRRSTEAFF.

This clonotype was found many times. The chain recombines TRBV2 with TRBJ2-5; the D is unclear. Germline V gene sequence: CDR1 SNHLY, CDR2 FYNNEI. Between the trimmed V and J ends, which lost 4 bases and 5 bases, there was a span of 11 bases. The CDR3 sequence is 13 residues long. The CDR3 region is CASSAGEYETQYF. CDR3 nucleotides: TGTGCCAGCAGTGCTGGGGAATACGAGACCCAGTACTTC.

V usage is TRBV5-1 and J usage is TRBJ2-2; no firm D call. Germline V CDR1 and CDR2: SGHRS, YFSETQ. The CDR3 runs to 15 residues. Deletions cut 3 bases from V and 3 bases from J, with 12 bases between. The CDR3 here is CASSSRKSDTGELFF. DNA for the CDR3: TGCGCCAGCAGCTCACGAAAAAGCGACACCGGGGAGCTGTTTTTT.

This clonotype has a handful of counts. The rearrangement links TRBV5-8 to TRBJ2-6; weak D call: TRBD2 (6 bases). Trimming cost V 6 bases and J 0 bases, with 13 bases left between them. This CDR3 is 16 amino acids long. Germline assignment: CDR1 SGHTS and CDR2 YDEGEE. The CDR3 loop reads CASITSGGSGANVLTF. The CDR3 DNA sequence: TGTGCCAGCATCACGTCCGGGGGCTCTGGGGCCAACGTCCTGACTTTC.

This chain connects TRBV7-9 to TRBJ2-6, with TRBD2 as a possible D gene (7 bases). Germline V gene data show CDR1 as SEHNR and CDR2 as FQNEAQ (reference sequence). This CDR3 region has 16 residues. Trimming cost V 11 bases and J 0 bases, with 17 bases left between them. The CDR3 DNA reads TGTGCCCGGGGGGCAGGGCCAAGCTCTGGGGCCAACGTCCTGACTTTC. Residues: CARGAGPSSGANVLTF.

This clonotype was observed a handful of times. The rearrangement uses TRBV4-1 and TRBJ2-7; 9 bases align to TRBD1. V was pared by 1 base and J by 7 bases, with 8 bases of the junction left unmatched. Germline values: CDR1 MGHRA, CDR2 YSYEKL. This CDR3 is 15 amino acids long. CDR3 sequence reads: CASSQVPYRGQEQYF. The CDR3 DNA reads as TGCGCCAGCAGCCAAGTCCCCTACAGGGGGCAAGAGCAGTACTTC.

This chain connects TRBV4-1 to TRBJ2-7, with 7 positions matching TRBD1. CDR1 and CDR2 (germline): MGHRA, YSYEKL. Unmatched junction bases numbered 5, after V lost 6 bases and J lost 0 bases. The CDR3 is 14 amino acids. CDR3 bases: TGCGCCAGCAGAGATACAGGGGACTCCTACGAGCAGTACTTC. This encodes CASRDTGDSYEQYF.

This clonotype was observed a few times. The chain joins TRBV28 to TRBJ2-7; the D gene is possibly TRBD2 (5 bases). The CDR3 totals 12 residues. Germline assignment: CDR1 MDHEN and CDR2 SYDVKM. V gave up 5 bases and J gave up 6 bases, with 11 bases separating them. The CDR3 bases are TGTGCCAGCAGTCTCTTCAGCGGCGAGCAGTACTTC. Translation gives CASSLFSGEQYF.

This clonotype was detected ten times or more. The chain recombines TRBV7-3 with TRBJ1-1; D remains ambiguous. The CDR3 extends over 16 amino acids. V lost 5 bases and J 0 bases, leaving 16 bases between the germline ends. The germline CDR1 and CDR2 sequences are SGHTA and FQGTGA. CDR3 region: CASSPRGGYLNTEAFF. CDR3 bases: TGTGCCAGCAGCCCTCGCGGAGGGTACCTGAACACTGAAGCTTTCTTT.

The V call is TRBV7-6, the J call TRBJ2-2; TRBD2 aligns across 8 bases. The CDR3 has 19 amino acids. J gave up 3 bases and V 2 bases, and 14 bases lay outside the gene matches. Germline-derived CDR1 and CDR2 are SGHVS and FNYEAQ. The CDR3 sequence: CASSLFFDEREKDTGELFF. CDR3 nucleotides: TGTGCCAGCAGCTTATTTTTCGATGAGCGGGAGAAGGACACCGGGGAGCTGTTTTTT.

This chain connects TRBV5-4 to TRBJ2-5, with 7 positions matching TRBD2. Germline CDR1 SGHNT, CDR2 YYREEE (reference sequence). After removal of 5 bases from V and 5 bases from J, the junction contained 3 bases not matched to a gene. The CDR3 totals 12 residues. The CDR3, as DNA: TGTGCCAGCAGAGCGGGAACGGAGACCCAGTACTTC. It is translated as CASRAGTETQYF.

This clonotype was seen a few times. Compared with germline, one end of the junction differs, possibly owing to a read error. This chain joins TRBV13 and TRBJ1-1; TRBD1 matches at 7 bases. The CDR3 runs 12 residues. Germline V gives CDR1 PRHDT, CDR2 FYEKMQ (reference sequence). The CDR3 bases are TGTGCCAGCAGCCCCCGACAGGGAGGGTCGGCGTTT. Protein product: CASSPRQGGSAF.

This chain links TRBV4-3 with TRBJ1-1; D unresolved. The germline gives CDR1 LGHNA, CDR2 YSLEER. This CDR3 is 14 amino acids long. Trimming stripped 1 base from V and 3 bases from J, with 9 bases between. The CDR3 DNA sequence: TGCGCCAGCAGCCAAGTCGGATATGACACTGAAGCTTTCTTT. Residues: CASSQVGYDTEAFF.

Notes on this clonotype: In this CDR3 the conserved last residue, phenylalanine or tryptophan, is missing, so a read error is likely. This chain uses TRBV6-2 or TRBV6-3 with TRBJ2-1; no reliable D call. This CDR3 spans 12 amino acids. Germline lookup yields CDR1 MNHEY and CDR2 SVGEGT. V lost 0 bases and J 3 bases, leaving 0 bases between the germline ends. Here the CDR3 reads CASSYSYNEQFS. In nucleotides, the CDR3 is TGTGCCAGCAGTTACTCCTACAATGAGCAGTTCTCC.

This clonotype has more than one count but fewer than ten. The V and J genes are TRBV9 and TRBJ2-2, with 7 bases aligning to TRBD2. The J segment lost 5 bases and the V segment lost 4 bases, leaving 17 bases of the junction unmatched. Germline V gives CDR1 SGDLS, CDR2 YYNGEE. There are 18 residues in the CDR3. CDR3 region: CASSPSWAGVRGTGELFF. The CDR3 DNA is TGTGCCAGCAGCCCGTCCTGGGCGGGAGTAAGGGGAACCGGGGAGCTGTTTTTT.

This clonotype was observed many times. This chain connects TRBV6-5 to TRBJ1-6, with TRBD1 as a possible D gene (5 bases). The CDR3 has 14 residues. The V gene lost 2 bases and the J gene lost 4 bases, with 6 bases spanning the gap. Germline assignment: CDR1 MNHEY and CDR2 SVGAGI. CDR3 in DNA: TGTGCCAGCAGTTACGAGGGGTATAATTCACCCCTCCACTTT. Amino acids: CASSYEGYNSPLHF.